This record concerns one TCR beta chain sequence. Its antigen is unknown. The record originates from a study of T cell repertoires in cytomegalovirus infection. About the study: Matching HLA type and CMV infection were both indicated by public TCR beta signatures.

Study outcomes and limitations: HLA-C-restricted TCR beta clonotypes specific for CMV led the ex vivo response.

Each CDR3 protein is one row after TCRdb ran MiXCR on the reads. The data contain approximately 770,000 distinct CDR3 sequences, 25% to 30% of them singletons. This CDR3 is 11 amino acids long. V was cut by 10 bases and J by 4 bases, with 10 bases left in between. The source of this sequence is a human donor in good health (CMV status not recorded). Some clones in this sample may be carry-over from other donors' samples. The material was cultured CD8+ T cells from PBMCs, obtained from culture after CMV antigen stimulation. The gene calls are TRBV12-3 or TRBV12-4 and TRBJ1-2, with D perhaps matching TRBD1 (6 bases). CDR3 region: CATLTGYGYTF. CDR3 coding DNA: TGTGCCACCTTGACAGGCTATGGCTACACCTTC.